This T cell receptor beta chain came from a study of shared clonotypes between healthy human individuals. Whole-study findings and limits: Genetic and exposure-history diversity was limited by the few donors.

Points on this clone: What it recognizes is unknown.

The germline V and J ends were trimmed by 0 bases and 6 bases, with 12 bases remaining between them. This CDR3 contains 15 residues. Germline lookup yields CDR1 LNHNV and CDR2 YYDKDF (reference sequence). Libraries were prepared by immunoSEQ multiplex PCR; TCRdb keeps only in-frame clonotypes and omits some of them. The sample holds roughly 680,000 clones, 72% seen once. The sequenced sample was memory CD4+ T cells sorted from blood. The subset is: CD45RA-negative fraction. The source is a woman aged 25 to 39 in good health. The chain joins TRBV15 to TRBJ1-5; D call uncertain. CDR3 coding DNA: TGTGCCACCAGCAGAGATGCGGTTGGGAGTCAGCCCCAGCATTTT. This sequence encodes CATSRDAVGSQPQHF.